This T cell receptor (beta chain) was observed in a study of T-cell memory formation after mild COVID-19. Across the whole study: Largely, the TCR clusters proved donor specific.

This clonotype was seen a few times. The antigen is not known. TCRdb independently ran MiXCR on the 5' RACE reads; one entry per CDR3 protein. Found here are around 470,000 distinct CDR3 sequences, roughly 20% of them singletons; the top ten hold more than 8%. Germline V gene sequence: CDR1 SEHNR, CDR2 FQNEAQ (reference sequence). This CDR3 has 12 amino acids. Trimming pared 5 bases from V and 8 bases from J, leaving 12 bases between. Study results and limitations: Clones contracting over day 15 to 85 were CD4/CD8 balanced, with later expanders leaning CD4+. Mainly CM and EM harbored the contracting CD4+ clones; mainly EMRA harbored the CD8+ ones.

The source of this sequence is an adult woman who had mild COVID-19 (a few samples of this study predate the infection). Cell type and time point are not known. V is TRBV7-9 and J is TRBJ1-1, with D maybe TRBD1 (6 bases). The sequencing sample was made of PBMCs or a T cell subset sorted from them (not recorded which). The CDR3 nucleotides read TGTGCCAGCAGCCCCCGACAGGTCGAAGCTTTCTTT. This translates into CASSPRQVEAFF.